The text below deals with one T cell receptor (beta chain). Its matching antigen is unknown. A much more abundant neighbour one base away suggests this may be a read error. There are 12 residues in the CDR3. CDR1 and CDR2 from the germline V gene are MNHEY and SMNVEV (reference sequence). A quantitative 5'-RACE method, one with molecular barcodes, was used to make TCR beta libraries. TCRdb ran MiXCR on the 5' RACE reads and lists one entry per CDR3 protein. The repertoire consists of 85,000 to 100,000 distinct CDR3 sequences, with about 8.6% occurring once and the leading ten covering 8.5% to 10%. This sample was taken from a study of CD8 T cells in ankylosing spondylitis. Notes on the study in general: Earlier literature documents some of the motif variants in reactive arthritis synovial fluid and blood. Clones tied to disease were said to be significantly enriched in matched ankylosing spondylitis synovial fluid. Peripheral blood held disease-linked clones only at relatively low frequency, and these were CD8+.

The TCR comes from a male donor with ankylosing spondylitis or in good health (not recorded which). This sequence joins TRBV27 and TRBJ2-2, with D maybe TRBD2 (5 bases). Sequencing input: blood, either unsorted or a sorted T cell fraction (not recorded which). CDR3 amino acids: CAGSLRAGELFF. The CDR3 coding sequence is TGTGCCGGCAGTTTGAGGGCCGGGGAGCTGTTTTTT.